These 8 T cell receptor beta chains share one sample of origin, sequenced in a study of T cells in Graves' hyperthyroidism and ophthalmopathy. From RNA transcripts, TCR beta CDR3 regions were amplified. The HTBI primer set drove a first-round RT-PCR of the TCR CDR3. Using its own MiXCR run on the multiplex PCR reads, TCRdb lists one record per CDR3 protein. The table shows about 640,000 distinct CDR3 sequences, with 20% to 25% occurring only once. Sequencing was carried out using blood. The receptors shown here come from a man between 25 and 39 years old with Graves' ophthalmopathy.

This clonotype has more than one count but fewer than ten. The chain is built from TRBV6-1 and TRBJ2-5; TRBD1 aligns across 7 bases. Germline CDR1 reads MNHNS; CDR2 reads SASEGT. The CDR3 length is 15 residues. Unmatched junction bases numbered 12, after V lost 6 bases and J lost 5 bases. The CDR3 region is CASRKPTGNLETQYF. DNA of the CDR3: TGTGCCAGCAGAAAGCCGACAGGGAATTTGGAGACCCAGTACTTC.

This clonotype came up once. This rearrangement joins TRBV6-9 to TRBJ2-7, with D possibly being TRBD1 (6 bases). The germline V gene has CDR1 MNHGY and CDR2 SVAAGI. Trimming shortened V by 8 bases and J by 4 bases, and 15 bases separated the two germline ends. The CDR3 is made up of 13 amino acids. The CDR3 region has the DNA TGTGCCAGCGAGTTTGGGGGCCGGTACGAGCAGTACTTC. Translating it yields CASEFGGRYEQYF.

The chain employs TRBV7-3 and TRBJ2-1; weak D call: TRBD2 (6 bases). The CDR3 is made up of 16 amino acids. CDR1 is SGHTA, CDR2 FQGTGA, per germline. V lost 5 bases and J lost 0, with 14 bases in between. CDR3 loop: CASSAAGTGSYNEQFF. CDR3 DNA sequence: TGTGCCAGCAGCGCCGCTGGGACTGGCTCCTACAATGAGCAGTTCTTC.

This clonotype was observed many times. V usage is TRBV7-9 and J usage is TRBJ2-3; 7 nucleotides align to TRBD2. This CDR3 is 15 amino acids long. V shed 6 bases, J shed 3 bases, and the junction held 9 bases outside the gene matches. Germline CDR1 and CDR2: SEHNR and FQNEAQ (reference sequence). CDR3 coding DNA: TGTGCCAGCAGTCTAGCGGCGGAGGTAACAGATACGCAGTATTTT. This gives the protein CASSLAAEVTDTQYF.

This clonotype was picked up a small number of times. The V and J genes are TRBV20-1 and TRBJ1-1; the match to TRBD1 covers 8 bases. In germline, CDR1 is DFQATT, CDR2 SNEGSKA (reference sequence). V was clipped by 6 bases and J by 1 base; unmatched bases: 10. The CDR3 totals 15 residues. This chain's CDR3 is CSAGQGLVSNTEAFF. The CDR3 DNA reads TGCAGTGCCGGACAGGGCTTAGTATCGAACACTGAAGCTTTCTTT.

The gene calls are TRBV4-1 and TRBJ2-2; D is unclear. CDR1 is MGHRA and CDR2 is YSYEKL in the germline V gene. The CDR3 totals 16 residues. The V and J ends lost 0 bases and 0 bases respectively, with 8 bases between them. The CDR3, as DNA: TGCGCCAGCAGCCAAGAGGGGTCCGCGAACACCGGGGAGCTGTTTTTT. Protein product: CASSQEGSANTGELFF.

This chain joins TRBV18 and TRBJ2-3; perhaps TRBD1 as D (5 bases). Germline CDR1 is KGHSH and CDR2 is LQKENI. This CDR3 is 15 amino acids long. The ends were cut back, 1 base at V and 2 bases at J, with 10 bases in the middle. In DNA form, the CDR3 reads TGTGCCAGCTCACCACGGCAGGGTGACACAGATACGCAGTATTTT. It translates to CASSPRQGDTDTQYF.

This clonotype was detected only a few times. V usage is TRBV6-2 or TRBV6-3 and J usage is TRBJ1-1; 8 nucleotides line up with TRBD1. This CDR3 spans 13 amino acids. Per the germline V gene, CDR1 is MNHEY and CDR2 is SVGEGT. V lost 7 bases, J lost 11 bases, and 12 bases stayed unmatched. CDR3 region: CASTDPGQGAAFF. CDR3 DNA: TGTGCCAGCACCGACCCCGGACAGGGCGCCGCTTTCTTT.